These T cell receptor beta chains were read from a single sample in a study of blood T cell repertoires in COVID-19. Assay used: immunoSEQ multiplex PCR; TCRdb lists only in-frame clones, some missing. The sample consists of roughly 24,000 clones, roughly 90% of them appearing once. Sequenced input: peripheral blood. The origin of the receptors is a woman aged 55-70 years with active COVID-19. The conserved cysteine and the conserved F or W are not part of the CDR3 here. The order of the fields is clone size, V gene, CDR3 protein. Size tells how often a clone was seen (once, few, many) or the class of an expanded clone, and some rows leave it out.

abundance: NA; v_gene: TRBV11-2; CDR3aa: ASSSGTGAEKLF
abundance: NA; v_gene: TRBV30; CDR3aa: ASKDPGLALYNEQF
abundance: NA; v_gene: TRBV7-2; CDR3aa: ASSLAGGHEQY
abundance: NA; v_gene: TRBV19; CDR3aa: ASSIDPGTASEQY
abundance: NA; v_gene: TRBV27; CDR3aa: ASSSNSYGYT
abundance: NA; v_gene: TRBV5-4; CDR3aa: ASSFQGAEGTEAF
abundance: NA; v_gene: TRBV30; CDR3aa: AWSVVAGGPDGELF
abundance: few; v_gene: TRBV25-1; CDR3aa: ASRGQGAGTGELF
abundance: NA; v_gene: TRBV6-4; CDR3aa: ASRAGSGTSGEQF
abundance: NA; v_gene: TRBV27; CDR3aa: ASSPRREPPTSYEQY
abundance: NA; v_gene: TRBV10-3; CDR3aa: AISEPSGGPN
abundance: few; v_gene: TRBV4-3; CDR3aa: ASSPTGTRVREQF
abundance: NA; v_gene: TRBV4-2; CDR3aa: ASSRPEQSPGNTIY
abundance: NA; v_gene: TRBV3-1/TRBV3-2; CDR3aa: ASSQGTGGGRRTGELF
abundance: once; v_gene: TRBV6-6; CDR3aa: ASSRQGQETQY
abundance: NA; v_gene: TRBV2; CDR3aa: ASNLIYNQPQH
abundance: once; v_gene: TRBV11-2; CDR3aa: ASSLLETQY
abundance: NA; v_gene: TRBV5-1; CDR3aa: ASSLYGGTEAF
abundance: once; v_gene: TRBV9; CDR3aa: ASSVALLVAGGSGNEQF
abundance: NA; v_gene: TRBV30; CDR3aa: AWLGTGRNYGYT
abundance: NA; v_gene: TRBV28; CDR3aa: ATGLAKNEQF
abundance: NA; v_gene: TRBV30; CDR3aa: AWGRGTYNEQF
abundance: few; v_gene: TRBV19; CDR3aa: ATSKVRGFNGGLTTEAF
abundance: NA; v_gene: TRBV12-1; CDR3aa: ASSPRGLEATTEQF
abundance: NA; v_gene: TRBV28; CDR3aa: ASSLGQGAVSQPQH
abundance: NA; v_gene: TRBV7-3; CDR3aa: ASSLLGGSLDEQY